This T cell receptor beta chain was identified during a study of control samples from healthy donors and cancer patients. Germline V lookup: CDR1 KGHSH, CDR2 LQKENI. CDR3 length: 13 amino acids. Trimming took off 1 base at V and 6 bases at J, with 6 bases between the two ends. Repertoires were generated with immunoSEQ multiplex PCR, while TCRdb's copy carries only in-frame clones and drops some. The sample gives around 170,000 clones, roughly 92% of which show up once; around 1.5% is in the top ten. The chain employs TRBV18 and TRBJ2-2; D gene ambiguous. The sample taken for sequencing was blood. The clonotype originates from a man aged 30 to 39 in good health. In nucleotides, the CDR3 is TGTGCCAGCTCACCACAAGGTTCCGGGGAGCTGTTTTTT. Its protein product is CASSPQGSGELFF.